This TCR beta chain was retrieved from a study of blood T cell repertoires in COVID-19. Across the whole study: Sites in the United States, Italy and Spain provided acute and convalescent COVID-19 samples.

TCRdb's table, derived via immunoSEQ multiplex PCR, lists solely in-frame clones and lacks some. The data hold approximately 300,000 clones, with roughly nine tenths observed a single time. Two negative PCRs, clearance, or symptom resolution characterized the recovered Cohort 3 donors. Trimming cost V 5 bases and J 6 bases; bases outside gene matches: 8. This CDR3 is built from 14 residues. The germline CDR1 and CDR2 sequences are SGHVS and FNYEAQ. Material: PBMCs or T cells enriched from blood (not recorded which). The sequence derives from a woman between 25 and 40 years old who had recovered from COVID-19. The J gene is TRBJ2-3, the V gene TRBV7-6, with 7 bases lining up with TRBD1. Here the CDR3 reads CASSPDRLQDTQYF. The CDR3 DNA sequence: TGTGCCAGCAGCCCGGACAGGTTACAGGATACGCAGTATTTT.